This T cell receptor beta chain was captured in a study of shared clonotypes between healthy human individuals. Study overall: The cohort had a couple of women and a few men, ages 18 to 49.

The CDR3 loop spans 13 amino acids. Germline V gives CDR1 SQVTM, CDR2 ANQGSEA. The trim removed 8 bases at V and 4 bases at J, leaving 8 bases unmatched. Regarding the study as a whole: Specimens sampled were limited to blood, with tissue repertoires likely differing. Depth of sequencing was expected to influence donor clonotype sharing.

The quantity of DNA used in unsorted PBMC replicate PCRs was approximately 320 ng, corresponding to 30,000 or so T cell genomes. Some clones are missing from TCRdb's copy, which holds only in-frame ones; the method was immunoSEQ multiplex PCR. The profile covers 450,000 to 500,000 clones, with about 72% appearing a single time and around 12% taken by the ten largest. Notes on this clone: Its antigen is still unknown.

This clonotype originated in a woman aged 40 to 50 in good health. Some clones in this sample may be carry-over from other donors' samples. Material: PBMCs. The chain uses TRBV29-1 and TRBJ2-1; 7 nucleotides line up with TRBD2. CDR3 residues: CSSGASGYNEQFF. CDR3 DNA sequence: TGCAGCTCCGGGGCTAGCGGATACAATGAGCAGTTCTTC.